This entry lists 12 T cell receptor beta chains sequenced from one sample in a study of blood T cells in healthy people across ages. The second PCR ran about 6 to 12 cycles with a sample-barcoded 5' primer and J-beta primers. From the 5' RACE reads, TCRdb called clonotypes with MiXCR, one entry per CDR3 protein. This sample yields approximately 820,000 distinct CDR3 sequences, of which roughly 44% are seen a single time; 15% to 25% belongs to the top ten. Sequencing was carried out using blood. Source of these receptors: a man in his sixties in good health.

The gene calls are TRBV27 and TRBJ1-2; D not certain. The V and J ends lost 5 bases and 13 bases respectively, with 17 bases between them. The CDR3 totals 12 residues. Germline CDR1 and CDR2: MNHEY and SMNVEV (reference sequence). CDR3 residues: CASSTPGKMATF. The CDR3 region has the DNA TGTGCCAGCAGTACTCCCGGGAAAATGGCCACCTTC.

This clonotype was counted ten times or more. The V gene is TRBV29-1, the J gene TRBJ2-5; the D is unclear. The CDR3 has 13 residues. Trimming took off 2 bases at V and 1 base at J, with 8 bases between the two ends. CDR1 and CDR2 (germline): SQVTM, ANQGSEA. The CDR3 region is CSVETSFQETQYF. CDR3 sequence (DNA): TGCAGCGTTGAAACCAGCTTCCAAGAGACCCAGTACTTC.

The V gene is TRBV24-1, the J gene TRBJ2-3, with D maybe TRBD2 (6 bases). Germline V gives CDR1 KGHDR, CDR2 SFDVKD. V was shortened by 5 bases and J by 1 base, with 12 bases between the two germline ends. The length of the CDR3 is 15 residues. The CDR3 DNA follows: TGTGCCACCAGTGCCGGAGGGGAAGGCACAGATACGCAGTATTTT. Translation: CATSAGGEGTDTQYF.

This clonotype was observed a few times. This rearrangement joins TRBV28 to TRBJ2-5, with 7 nucleotides matching TRBD2. Germline-derived CDR1 and CDR2 are MDHEN and SYDVKM. CDR3 length: 16 amino acids. J gave up 2 bases and V 1 base, and 7 bases lay outside the gene matches. CDR3 nucleotide sequence: TGTGCCAGCAGTTTATTGTCAGGGACTATTCAAGAGACCCAGTACTTC. This encodes CASSLLSGTIQETQYF.

In this sample, this clonotype turned up many times. The chain links TRBV4-3 to TRBJ2-1; TRBD2 matches 9 bases. Germline V gene lookup returns CDR1 LGHNA and CDR2 YSLEER. V was clipped by 1 base and J by 10 bases; unmatched bases: 14. The CDR3 has 17 amino acids. CDR3 sequence (DNA): TGCGCCAGCAGCCAAGGCCTTGGCGGGGGGGCGGTAGTCGAGCAGTTCTTC. Amino acid sequence: CASSQGLGGGAVVEQFF.

The rearrangement joins TRBV13 to TRBJ1-3; no clear D. Trimming pared 5 bases from V and 2 bases from J, leaving 7 bases between. The CDR3 totals 13 residues. In germline, CDR1 is PRHDT, CDR2 FYEKMQ (reference sequence). CDR3: CASSAWTGNTIYF. The CDR3 nucleotides read TGTGCCAGCAGCGCCTGGACTGGAAACACCATATATTTT.

The rearrangement uses TRBV3-1 and TRBJ2-1; 12 bases are shared with TRBD2. The length of the CDR3 is 18 residues. Germline V gene data show CDR1 as LGHDT and CDR2 as YNNKEL (reference sequence). Trimming cost V 0 bases and J 5 bases; bases outside gene matches: 8. The CDR3 spells CASSQEPASGGADNEQFF. The DNA of the CDR3 is TGTGCCAGCAGCCAAGAACCCGCTAGCGGGGGGGCTGACAATGAGCAGTTCTTC.

The V call is TRBV20-1, the J call TRBJ2-1, with 12 bases aligning to TRBD2. The CDR3 is 15 residues long. Per germline, CDR1 DFQATT and CDR2 SNEGSKA (reference sequence). V gave up 7 bases and J gave up 7 bases; unmatched junction bases: 11. CDR3 amino acids: CSDQLAGGLTNEQFF. CDR3 sequence (DNA): TGCAGTGACCAACTAGCGGGGGGCCTTACTAATGAGCAGTTCTTC.

The chain combines TRBV19 with TRBJ2-5; tentative D call: TRBD2 (6 bases). Germline V CDR1 and CDR2: LNHDA, SQIVND (reference sequence). The CDR3 covers 15 residues. Trimming shortened V by 6 bases and J by 11 bases, and 25 bases separated the two germline ends. The CDR3 is CASSLDTAAGNEQYF. The CDR3 region has the DNA TGTGCCAGTAGCCTGGACACCGCTGCGGGGAATGAGCAGTACTTC.

The J gene is TRBJ2-3, the V gene TRBV9, with a weak D call TRBD2 (6 bases). From germline, CDR1 is SGDLS and CDR2 YYNGEE. The CDR3 covers 15 residues. Trimming shortened V by 4 bases and J by 1 base, and 13 bases separated the two germline ends. CDR3 protein: CASSTEGLRTDTQYF. The CDR3 DNA is TGTGCCAGCAGCACTGAGGGACTCCGCACAGATACGCAGTATTTT.

The J gene is TRBJ2-1, the V gene TRBV11-2; TRBD2 is a possible D gene (6 bases). Trimming pared 5 bases from V and 9 bases from J, leaving 11 bases between. The CDR3 consists of 12 residues. The germline gives CDR1 SGHAT, CDR2 FQNNGV. Written as DNA, the CDR3 is TGTGCCAGCAGCGCGGGACGCAGTGAGCAGTTCTTC. Translation: CASSAGRSEQFF. The complete variable domain, with remaining parts taken from reference TRBV11-2 and TRBJ2-1, reads EAGVAQSPRYKIIEKRQSVAFWCNPISGHATLYWYQQILGQGPKLLIQFQNNGVVDDSQLPKDRFSAERLKGVDSTLKIQPAKLEDSAVYLCASSAGRSEQFFGPGTRLTVL.

This chain's CDR3 is CASSWGGGSESIQYF. CDR3 nucleotide sequence: TGCGCCAGCAGCTGGGGCGGGGGTAGCGAAAGCATTCAGTACTTC. The V gene is TRBV5-1, the J gene TRBJ2-5, with 7 bases lining up with TRBD2. The J call may be wrong; the DNA end is better matched by TRBJ2-4. The CDR3 extends over 15 amino acids. The germline V gene encodes CDR1 SGHRS and CDR2 YFSETQ.